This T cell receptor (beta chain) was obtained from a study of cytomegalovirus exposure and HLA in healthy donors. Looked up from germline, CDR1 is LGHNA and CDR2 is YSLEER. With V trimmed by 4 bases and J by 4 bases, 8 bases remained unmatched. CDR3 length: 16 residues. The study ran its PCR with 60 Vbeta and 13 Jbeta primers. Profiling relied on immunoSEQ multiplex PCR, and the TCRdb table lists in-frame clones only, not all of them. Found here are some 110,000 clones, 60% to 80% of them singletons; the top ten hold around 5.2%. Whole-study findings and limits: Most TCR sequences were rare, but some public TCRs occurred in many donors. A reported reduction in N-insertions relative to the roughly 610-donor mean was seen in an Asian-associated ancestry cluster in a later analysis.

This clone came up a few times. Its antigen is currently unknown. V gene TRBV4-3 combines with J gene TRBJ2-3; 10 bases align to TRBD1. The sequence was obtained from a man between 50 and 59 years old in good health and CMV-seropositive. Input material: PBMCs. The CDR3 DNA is TGCGCCAGCAGCCGACGGACAGGGGGTATCCCAGATACGCAGTATTTT. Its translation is CASSRRTGGIPDTQYF.